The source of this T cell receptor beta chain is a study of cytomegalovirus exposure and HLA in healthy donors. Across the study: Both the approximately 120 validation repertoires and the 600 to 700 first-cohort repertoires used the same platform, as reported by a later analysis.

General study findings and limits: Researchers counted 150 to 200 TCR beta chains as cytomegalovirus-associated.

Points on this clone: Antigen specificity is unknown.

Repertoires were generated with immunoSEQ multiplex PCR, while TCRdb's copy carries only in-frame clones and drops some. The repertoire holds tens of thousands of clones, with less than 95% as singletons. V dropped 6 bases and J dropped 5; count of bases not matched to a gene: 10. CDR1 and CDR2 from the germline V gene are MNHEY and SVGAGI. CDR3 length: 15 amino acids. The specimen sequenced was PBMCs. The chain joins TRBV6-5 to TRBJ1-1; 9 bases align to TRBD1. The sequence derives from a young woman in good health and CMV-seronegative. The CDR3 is CASRRTGERGTEAFF. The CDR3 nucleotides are TGTGCCAGCAGAAGGACAGGGGAGAGAGGGACTGAAGCTTTCTTT.